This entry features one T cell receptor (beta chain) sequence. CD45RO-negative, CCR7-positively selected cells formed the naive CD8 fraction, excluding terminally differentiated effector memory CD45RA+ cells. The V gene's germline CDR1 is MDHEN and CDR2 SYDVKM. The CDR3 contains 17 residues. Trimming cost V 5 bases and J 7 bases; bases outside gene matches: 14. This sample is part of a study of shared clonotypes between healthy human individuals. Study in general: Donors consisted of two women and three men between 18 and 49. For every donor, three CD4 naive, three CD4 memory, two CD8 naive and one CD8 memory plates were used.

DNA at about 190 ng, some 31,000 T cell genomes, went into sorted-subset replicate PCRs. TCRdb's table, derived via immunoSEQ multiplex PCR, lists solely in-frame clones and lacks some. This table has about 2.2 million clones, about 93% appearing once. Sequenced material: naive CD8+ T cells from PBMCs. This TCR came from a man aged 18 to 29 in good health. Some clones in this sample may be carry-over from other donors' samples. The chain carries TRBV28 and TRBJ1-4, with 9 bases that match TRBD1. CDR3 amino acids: CASSPQVRGQGSEKLFF. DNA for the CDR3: TGTGCCAGCAGTCCCCAAGTTCGGGGACAGGGTAGTGAAAAACTGTTTTTT.